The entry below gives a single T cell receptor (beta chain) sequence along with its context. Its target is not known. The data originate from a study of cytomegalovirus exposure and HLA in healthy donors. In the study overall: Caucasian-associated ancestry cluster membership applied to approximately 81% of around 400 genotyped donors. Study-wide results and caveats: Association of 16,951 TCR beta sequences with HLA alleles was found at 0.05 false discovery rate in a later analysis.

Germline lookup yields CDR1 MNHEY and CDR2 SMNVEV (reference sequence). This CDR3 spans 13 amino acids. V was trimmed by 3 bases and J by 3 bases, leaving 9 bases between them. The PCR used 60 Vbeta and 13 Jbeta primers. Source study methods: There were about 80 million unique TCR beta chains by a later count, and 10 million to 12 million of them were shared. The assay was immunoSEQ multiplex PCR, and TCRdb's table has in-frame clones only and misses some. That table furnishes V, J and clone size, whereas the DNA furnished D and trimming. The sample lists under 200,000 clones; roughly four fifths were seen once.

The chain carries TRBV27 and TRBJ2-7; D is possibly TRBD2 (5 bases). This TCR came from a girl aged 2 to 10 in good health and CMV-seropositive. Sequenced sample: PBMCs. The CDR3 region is CASSFAAGYEQYF. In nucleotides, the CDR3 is TGTGCCAGCAGTTTCGCCGCGGGCTACGAGCAGTACTTC.